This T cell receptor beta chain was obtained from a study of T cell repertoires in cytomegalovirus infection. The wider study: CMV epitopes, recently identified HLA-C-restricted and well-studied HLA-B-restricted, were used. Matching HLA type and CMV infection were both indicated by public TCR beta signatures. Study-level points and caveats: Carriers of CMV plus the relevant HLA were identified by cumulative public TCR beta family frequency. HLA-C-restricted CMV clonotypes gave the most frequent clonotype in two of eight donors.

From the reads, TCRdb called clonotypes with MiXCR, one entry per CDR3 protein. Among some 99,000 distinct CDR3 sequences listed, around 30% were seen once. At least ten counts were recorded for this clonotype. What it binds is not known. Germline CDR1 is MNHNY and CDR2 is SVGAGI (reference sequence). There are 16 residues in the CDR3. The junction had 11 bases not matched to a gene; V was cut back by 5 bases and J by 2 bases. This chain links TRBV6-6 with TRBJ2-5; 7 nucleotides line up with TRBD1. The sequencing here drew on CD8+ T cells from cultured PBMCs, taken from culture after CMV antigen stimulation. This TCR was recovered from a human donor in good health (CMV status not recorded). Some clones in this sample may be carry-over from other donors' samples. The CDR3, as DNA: TGTGCCAGCAGTCGGACAGGTTTGGGTCCGCAAGAGACCCAGTACTTC. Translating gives CASSRTGLGPQETQYF.